This record looks at one T cell receptor (beta chain) sequence and its context. V was cut by 10 bases and J by 0 bases, with 14 bases left in between. There are 14 residues in the CDR3. Germline V gene data show CDR1 as SGHTA and CDR2 as FQGTGA. An amount of RNA that ranged from roughly 0.45 to 1 ug was reverse transcribed with random hexamers. An immunoSEQ multiplex PCR generated amplified TCR beta CDR3 products spanning 54 Vbeta and 13 Jbeta. TCRdb re-called the immunoSEQ multiplex PCR reads through MiXCR, storing one row per CDR3 protein. The data show more than 70,000 distinct CDR3 sequences, over 75% seen once. The data originate from a study of CD8 T cells in Susac syndrome. Sequencing targeted TCR beta in blood CD8+ and CD4+ T cells. Bulk CD8+ and CD4+ cells came from magnetic negative isolation; CD8+ TEMRA by FACS.

The TCR originated in a human donor with multiple sclerosis. Sequences were obtained from CD8+ T cells from PBMCs. This rearrangement joins TRBV7-3 to TRBJ2-3; the D is unclear. CDR3 nucleotides: TGTGCCACCGCGATCGGATCTAGCACAGATACGCAGTATTTT. This sequence encodes CATAIGSSTDTQYF.